This TCR beta chain is drawn from a study of molecular identifiers for immune sequencing clone quantification. Findings and caveats of the study: Barcode-sharing identical TCR molecules could underestimate highly expanded clone sizes.

Per germline, CDR1 MNHEY and CDR2 SVGAGI. With 2 bases removed from V and 6 bases from J, the gap between germline ends came to 10 bases. This CDR3 spans 13 amino acids. In regard to this clonotype: No antigen is known for it.

TCRdb re-called the PCR reads through MiXCR, storing one row per CDR3 protein. Among 300,000 to 400,000 distinct CDR3 sequences listed, roughly a quarter were seen once. Sorting recovered naive CD8 T cells on a CD8+CD4-CCR7+CD45RA+ profile. V gene TRBV6-5 combines with J gene TRBJ1-2; D ambiguous. The sequence was collected from a human donor in good health. Some libraries in this study had Jurkat cell RNA spiked in. Sequences were obtained from naive CD8+ T cells from blood, with Jurkat cell RNA spiked in. As to subset: FACS-sorted CD8+CD4-CCR7+CD45RA+ naive T cells. The CDR3: CASSYVRAHGYTF. The DNA for the CDR3 is TGTGCCAGCAGTTACGTGAGGGCCCATGGCTACACCTTC.